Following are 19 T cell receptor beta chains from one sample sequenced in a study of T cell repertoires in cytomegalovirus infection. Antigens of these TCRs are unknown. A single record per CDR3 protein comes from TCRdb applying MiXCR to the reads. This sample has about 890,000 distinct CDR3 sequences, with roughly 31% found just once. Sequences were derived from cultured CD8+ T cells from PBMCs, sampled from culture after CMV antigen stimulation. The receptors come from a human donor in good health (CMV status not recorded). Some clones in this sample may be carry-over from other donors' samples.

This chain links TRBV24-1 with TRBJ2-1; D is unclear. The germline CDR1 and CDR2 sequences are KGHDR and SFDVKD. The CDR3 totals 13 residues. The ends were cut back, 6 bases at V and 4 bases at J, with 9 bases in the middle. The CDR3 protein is CATSSEQYNEQFF. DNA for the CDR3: TGTGCCACCAGTTCGGAGCAGTACAATGAGCAGTTCTTC.

The CDR3 sequence is CASSLGRQGQPQHF. CDR3 DNA sequence: TGTGCCAGCAGTTTAGGGAGGCAGGGTCAGCCCCAGCATTTT. The chain links TRBV12-3 or TRBV12-4 to TRBJ1-5, with D possibly being TRBD1 (5 bases). Between the trimmed V and J ends, which lost 1 base and 6 bases, there was a span of 10 bases. This CDR3 region has 14 residues.

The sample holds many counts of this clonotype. CDR3 amino acids: CASSLGLRSGPLHF. The CDR3 DNA is TGTGCCAGCAGCTTAGGACTCAGATCGGGACCCCTCCACTTT. This sequence joins TRBV7-6 and TRBJ1-6; no clear D. Germline CDR1 and CDR2: SGHVS and FNYEAQ. Trimming took 1 base from V and 12 from J, leaving 13 bases between them. This CDR3 is 14 amino acids long. Variable domain in full (rest from reference TRBV7-6 and TRBJ1-6): GAGVSQSPRYKVTKRGQDVALRCDPISGHVSLYWYRQALGQGPEFLTYFNYEAQQDKSGLPNDRFSAERPEGSISTLTIQRTEQRDSAMYRCASSLGLRSGPLHFGNGTRLTVT.

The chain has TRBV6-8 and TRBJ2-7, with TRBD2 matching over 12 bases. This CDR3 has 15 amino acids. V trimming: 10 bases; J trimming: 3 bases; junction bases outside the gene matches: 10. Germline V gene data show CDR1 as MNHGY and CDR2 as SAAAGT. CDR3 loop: CANKPGLAGFYEQYV. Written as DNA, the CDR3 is TGTGCCAACAAACCGGGACTAGCGGGTTTCTACGAGCAGTACGTC.

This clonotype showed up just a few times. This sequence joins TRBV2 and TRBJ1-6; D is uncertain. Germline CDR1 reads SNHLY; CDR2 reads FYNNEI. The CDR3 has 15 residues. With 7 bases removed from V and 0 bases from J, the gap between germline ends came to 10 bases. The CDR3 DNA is TGTGCCAGCACTTCGGAGAGCTCCTATAATTCACCCCTCCACTTT. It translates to CASTSESSYNSPLHF.

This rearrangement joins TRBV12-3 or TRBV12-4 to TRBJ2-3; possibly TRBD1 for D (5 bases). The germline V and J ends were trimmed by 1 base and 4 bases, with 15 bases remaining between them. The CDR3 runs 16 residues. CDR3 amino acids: CASSLGRQIRADTQYF. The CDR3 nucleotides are TGTGCCAGCAGTTTAGGACGACAGATAAGGGCAGATACGCAGTATTTT.

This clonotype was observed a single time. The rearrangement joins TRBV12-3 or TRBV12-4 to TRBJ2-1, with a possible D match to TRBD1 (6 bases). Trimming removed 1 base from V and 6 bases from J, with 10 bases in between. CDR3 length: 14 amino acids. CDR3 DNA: TGTGCCAGCAGTTTAGGGACAGTTTTCAATGAGCAGTTCTTC. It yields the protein CASSLGTVFNEQFF.

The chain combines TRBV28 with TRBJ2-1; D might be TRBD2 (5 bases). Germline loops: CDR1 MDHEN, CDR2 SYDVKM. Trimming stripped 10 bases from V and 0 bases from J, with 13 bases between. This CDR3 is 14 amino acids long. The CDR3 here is CATYLASSYNEQFF. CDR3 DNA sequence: TGTGCCACCTATTTAGCGAGCTCCTACAATGAGCAGTTCTTC.

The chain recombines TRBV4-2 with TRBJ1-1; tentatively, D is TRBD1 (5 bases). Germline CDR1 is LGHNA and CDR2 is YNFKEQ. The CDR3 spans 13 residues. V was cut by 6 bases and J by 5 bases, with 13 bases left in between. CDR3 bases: TGTGCCAGCAGAGCCTCCGAGGGGACTGAAGCTTTCTTT. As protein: CASRASEGTEAFF.

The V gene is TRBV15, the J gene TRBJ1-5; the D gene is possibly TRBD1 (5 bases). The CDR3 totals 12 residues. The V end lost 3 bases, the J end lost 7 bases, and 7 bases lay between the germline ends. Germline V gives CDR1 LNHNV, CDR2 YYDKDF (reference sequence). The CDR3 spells CATSSQGQPQHF. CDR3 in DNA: TGTGCCACCAGCAGTCAGGGCCAGCCCCAGCATTTT.

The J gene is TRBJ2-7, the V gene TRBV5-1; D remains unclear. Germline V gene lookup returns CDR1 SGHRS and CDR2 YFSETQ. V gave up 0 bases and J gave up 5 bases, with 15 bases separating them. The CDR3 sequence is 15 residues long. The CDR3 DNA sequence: TGCGCCAGCAGCTTGGGGGCAAGGGCGGAAAACGAGCAGTACTTC. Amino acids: CASSLGARAENEQYF.

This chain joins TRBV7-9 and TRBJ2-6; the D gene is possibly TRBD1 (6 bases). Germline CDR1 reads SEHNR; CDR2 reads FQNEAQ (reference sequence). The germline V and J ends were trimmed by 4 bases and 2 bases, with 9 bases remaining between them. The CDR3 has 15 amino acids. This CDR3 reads CASSYRDTGANVLTF. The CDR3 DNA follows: TGTGCCAGCAGCTACCGGGACACTGGGGCCAACGTCCTGACTTTC.

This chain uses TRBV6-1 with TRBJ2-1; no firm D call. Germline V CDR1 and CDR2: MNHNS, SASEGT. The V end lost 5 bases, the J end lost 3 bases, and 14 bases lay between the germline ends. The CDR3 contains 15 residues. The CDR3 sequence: CASSSLGRVYNEQFF. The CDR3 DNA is TGTGCCAGCAGTTCCCTGGGCCGGGTCTACAATGAGCAGTTCTTC.

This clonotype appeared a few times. The CDR3 spells CASSLALGSYLMNTEAFF. CDR3 bases: TGTGCCAGCAGCTTAGCTTTGGGGTCGTACCTCATGAACACTGAAGCTTTCTTT. The chain has TRBV7-9 and TRBJ1-1; D not resolved. Trimming pared 0 bases from V and 0 bases from J, leaving 17 bases between. Germline lookup yields CDR1 SEHNR and CDR2 FQNEAQ (reference sequence). The CDR3 sequence is 18 residues long.

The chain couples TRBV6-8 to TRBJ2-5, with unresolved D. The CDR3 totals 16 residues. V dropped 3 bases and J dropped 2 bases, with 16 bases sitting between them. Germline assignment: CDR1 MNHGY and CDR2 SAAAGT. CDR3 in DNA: TGTGCCAGCAGTTATGGGTCAGCCAGCGTTCAAGAGACCCAGTACTTC. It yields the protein CASSYGSASVQETQYF.

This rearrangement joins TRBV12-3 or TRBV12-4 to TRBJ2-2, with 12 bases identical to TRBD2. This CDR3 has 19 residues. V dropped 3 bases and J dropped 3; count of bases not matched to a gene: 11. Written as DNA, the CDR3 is TGTGCCAGCAGTTTCCACATGTTCAGACTAGCGGGGGACACCGGGGAGCTGTTTTTT. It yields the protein CASSFHMFRLAGDTGELFF.

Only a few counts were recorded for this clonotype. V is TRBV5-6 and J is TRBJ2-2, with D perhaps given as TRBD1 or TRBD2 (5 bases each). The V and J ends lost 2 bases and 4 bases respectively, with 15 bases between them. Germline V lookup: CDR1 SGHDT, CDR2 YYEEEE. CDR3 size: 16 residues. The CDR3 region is CASSFTPGGVTGELFF. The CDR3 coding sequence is TGTGCCAGCAGCTTCACACCTGGGGGTGTCACCGGGGAGCTGTTTTTT.

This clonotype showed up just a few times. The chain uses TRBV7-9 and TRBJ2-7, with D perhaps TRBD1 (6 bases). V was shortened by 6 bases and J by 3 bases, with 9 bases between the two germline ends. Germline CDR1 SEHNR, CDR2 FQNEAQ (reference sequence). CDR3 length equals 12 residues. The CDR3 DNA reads TGTGCCAGCAGGGGACAAGGCTACGAGCAGTACGTC. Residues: CASRGQGYEQYV.

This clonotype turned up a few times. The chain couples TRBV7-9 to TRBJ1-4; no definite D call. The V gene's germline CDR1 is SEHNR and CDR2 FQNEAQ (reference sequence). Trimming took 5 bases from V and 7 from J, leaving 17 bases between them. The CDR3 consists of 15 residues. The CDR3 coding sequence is TGTGCCAGCAGCGCGCCGGGCCCAACGACTGAAAAACTGTTTTTT. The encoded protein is CASSAPGPTTEKLFF.